The clone carrying this T cell receptor (beta chain) has a handful of counts. Trimming stripped 6 bases from V and 10 bases from J, with 11 bases between. In germline, CDR1 is MNHNY, CDR2 SVGAGI (reference sequence). This CDR3 comprises 11 residues. The data belong to a study of preoperative IRX-2 immunotherapy in early breast cancer. The treatment: preoperative locoregional IRX-2 cytokine immunotherapy. Patients received preoperative, locoregional IRX-2 cytokine immunotherapy in a phase Ib study. Measured with immunoSEQ multiplex PCR; TCRdb has only the in-frame clones, and not every one. The data show around 62,000 clones, with approximately 93% seen just once and approximately 1.8% held by the top ten.

Collection took place from a patient treated with IRX-2 immunotherapy. The J gene is TRBJ2-3, the V gene TRBV6-6; D is undetermined. The TCR comes from a human donor with breast cancer. The CDR3: CASRQYEAQYF. The CDR3 coding sequence is TGTGCCAGCAGACAGTATGAGGCGCAGTATTTT.